A selection of T cell receptor beta chains follows, all from one sample in a study of shared clonotypes between healthy human individuals. TCRdb keeps only in-frame clones here, not all; method: immunoSEQ multiplex PCR. The sample lists roughly 1,100,000 clones; more than 65% were seen once. Sequenced: memory CD4+ T cells sorted from blood. These receptors were obtained from a man aged 18-30 years in good health. The conserved cysteine and the conserved F or W are not part of the CDR3 here. D genes are given only for firm matches. Clone size is stated in some rows and not others, as once, few, many or a class when expanded.

cdr3_aa: ATSRVGATTVNTIY; d_call: NA; clone_size: NA; v_call: TRBV15
cdr3_aa: ASSVPGVAGELF; d_call: NA; clone_size: many; v_call: TRBV6-1
cdr3_aa: ASSEIRDREAF; d_call: TRBD1; clone_size: NA; v_call: TRBV7-2
cdr3_aa: ASSLGGSDQY; d_call: NA; clone_size: NA; v_call: TRBV5-1
cdr3_aa: SVVQGRGQPQH; d_call: TRBD1; clone_size: NA; v_call: TRBV29-1
cdr3_aa: ASSLGQGSYEQY; d_call: TRBD1; clone_size: NA; v_call: TRBV5-1
cdr3_aa: ASSQKSLAGGVRDNEQF; d_call: TRBD2; clone_size: NA; v_call: TRBV4-3
cdr3_aa: AWSDRGSSGNTIY; d_call: TRBD1; clone_size: NA; v_call: TRBV30
cdr3_aa: ASSNSPTGGLHGYT; d_call: TRBD1; clone_size: few; v_call: TRBV5-1
cdr3_aa: ASSFPDSGNTEAF; d_call: NA; clone_size: NA; v_call: TRBV7-2
cdr3_aa: ASSYGRGDQETQY; d_call: TRBD2; clone_size: NA; v_call: TRBV6-6
cdr3_aa: ASSEGTSGGPQETQY; d_call: TRBD2; clone_size: NA; v_call: TRBV9
cdr3_aa: ASSQDFQLSPSEQY; d_call: NA; clone_size: NA; v_call: TRBV4-3
cdr3_aa: ASSVADTIGGYT; d_call: NA; clone_size: many; v_call: TRBV9
cdr3_aa: ASSHGRNNSPLH; d_call: NA; clone_size: few; v_call: TRBV7-3
cdr3_aa: ASSLDAGTYTQY; d_call: NA; clone_size: NA; v_call: TRBV7-2
cdr3_aa: ASSFGARNSPLH; d_call: NA; clone_size: few; v_call: TRBV27
cdr3_aa: SLSRVSEAF; d_call: NA; clone_size: NA; v_call: TRBV29-1
cdr3_aa: AITAQTENTEAF; d_call: NA; clone_size: NA; v_call: TRBV10-3
cdr3_aa: ASSLFYGYT; d_call: NA; clone_size: NA; v_call: TRBV28
cdr3_aa: ATSRELMNTEAF; d_call: NA; clone_size: once; v_call: TRBV15
cdr3_aa: ASSRSGGPNYGYT; d_call: NA; clone_size: once; v_call: TRBV19
cdr3_aa: ASSYGSTGELF; d_call: NA; clone_size: NA; v_call: TRBV11-2
cdr3_aa: ASSLTALASLH; d_call: NA; clone_size: few; v_call: TRBV7-9
cdr3_aa: ASSVRAPEAF; d_call: NA; clone_size: NA; v_call: TRBV11-1
cdr3_aa: ASSLAGSYEQY; d_call: NA; clone_size: NA; v_call: TRBV11-2
cdr3_aa: ASSVSLALTDEQF; d_call: NA; clone_size: NA; v_call: TRBV9
cdr3_aa: ASSLNSLGSGYEQY; d_call: NA; clone_size: NA; v_call: TRBV7-9
cdr3_aa: ASSFGGELGSPLH; d_call: NA; clone_size: NA; v_call: TRBV7-2
cdr3_aa: ASSPGLTSGQEKLF; d_call: TRBD1; clone_size: NA; v_call: TRBV5-1
cdr3_aa: AWSAGGSNEKLF; d_call: TRBD1; clone_size: once; v_call: TRBV30
cdr3_aa: ASGPRTSGRSNEQF; d_call: TRBD2; clone_size: NA; v_call: TRBV12-5
cdr3_aa: ASSGGGGSYTEAF; d_call: NA; clone_size: NA; v_call: TRBV11-2
cdr3_aa: AWSGAGNTEAF; d_call: NA; clone_size: few; v_call: TRBV30
cdr3_aa: ATQQGPPTDTQY; d_call: TRBD1; clone_size: NA; v_call: TRBV2
cdr3_aa: ASSLSSATDTQY; d_call: NA; clone_size: NA; v_call: TRBV7-9
cdr3_aa: ASSLERGGNQPQH; d_call: NA; clone_size: NA; v_call: TRBV19
cdr3_aa: ASSLDPGRFYEQY; d_call: NA; clone_size: once; v_call: TRBV5-1
cdr3_aa: ASSPYGQTQETQY; d_call: NA; clone_size: NA; v_call: TRBV18